Each of the 28 T cell receptor beta chains below was sequenced from the same sample in a study of cytomegalovirus exposure and HLA in healthy donors. The study ran its PCR with 60 Vbeta and 13 Jbeta primers. TCRdb's copy holds only in-frame clones and misses some; the assay was immunoSEQ multiplex PCR. The repertoire consists of 95,000 to 130,000 clones, with about 68% occurring once and the leading ten covering 8% to 9.5%. The sample comprised PBMCs. The receptor source for this set is a woman aged 40 to 49 in good health and CMV-seropositive.

This chain connects TRBV7-2 to TRBJ1-1; 7 bases align to TRBD1. V gave up 0 bases and J gave up 1 base; unmatched junction bases: 5. The CDR3 is made up of 16 amino acids. The V gene's germline CDR1 is SGHTA and CDR2 FQGNSA. The CDR3 here is CASSLAGGASNTEAFF. In DNA, the CDR3 is TGTGCCAGCAGCTTAGCAGGGGGCGCGTCGAACACTGAAGCTTTCTTT.

About this clone: The junction departs from germline at one end; a sequencing error may be responsible. The chain links TRBV7-7 to TRBJ2-3; 13 bases align to TRBD2. Germline V gene lookup returns CDR1 SSHAT and CDR2 FNYEAQ (reference sequence). This CDR3 contains 16 residues. CDR3 DNA: TGTGCTAGCAGCGCCGGGACTAGCGGGAATACAGATACGCAGTATTTT. This encodes CASSAGTSGNTDTQYF.

V is TRBV20-1 and J is TRBJ2-3; D uncertain. The CDR3 is 11 residues long. The germline CDR1 and CDR2 sequences are DFQATT and SNEGSKA (reference sequence). V was trimmed by 4 bases and J by 6 bases, leaving 8 bases between them. The CDR3 nucleotides read TGCAGTGCTATCATGGCCGATACGCAGTATTTT. This gives the protein CSAIMADTQYF.

The chain employs TRBV5-1 and TRBJ2-1, with 10 nucleotides matching TRBD2. CDR3 length: 16 amino acids. CDR1 and CDR2 (germline): SGHRS, YFSETQ. The ends lost 2 bases at V and 0 bases at J; junction bases unmatched: 2. The CDR3 sequence is CASSLASGSSYNEQFF. The CDR3 DNA sequence: TGCGCCAGCAGCTTAGCTAGCGGGAGCTCCTACAATGAGCAGTTCTTC. Full variable domain (rest looked up from reference TRBV5-1 and TRBJ2-1): KAGVTQTPRYLIKTRGQQVTLSCSPISGHRSVSWYQQTPGQGLQFLFEYFSETQRNKGNFPGRFSGRQFSNSRSEMNVSTLELGDSALYLCASSLASGSSYNEQFFGPGTRLTVL.

In this sample, this clone turned up a few times. The rearrangement uses TRBV28 and TRBJ1-2, with D unclear. Trimming took 6 bases from V and 7 from J, leaving 9 bases between them. This CDR3 region has 11 residues. The germline gives CDR1 MDHEN, CDR2 SYDVKM. CDR3 loop: CASSPLSGYTF. The DNA for the CDR3 is TGTGCCAGCAGCCCCCTCAGTGGCTACACCTTC.

This chain connects TRBV19 to TRBJ1-2; 9 nucleotides align to TRBD1. The V gene end was trimmed by 4 bases and the J gene end by 6 bases; junction bases not matched to a gene: 12. The germline V gene has CDR1 LNHDA and CDR2 SQIVND (reference sequence). The CDR3 loop spans 16 amino acids. CDR3 in DNA: TGTGCCAGTAGTACCAATCCGGGACAGGGACACGATGGCTACACCTTC. Translated: CASSTNPGQGHDGYTF.

This clone has a single count. This chain joins TRBV10-3 and TRBJ2-7; 7 positions agree with TRBD2. Germline CDR1 and CDR2: ENHRY and SYGVKD. The trim removed 9 bases at V and 2 bases at J, leaving 7 bases unmatched. This CDR3 region has 13 residues. CDR3 nucleotide sequence: TGTGCCATAGGGGCCGGGACTACCTACGAGCAGTACTTC. This sequence encodes CAIGAGTTYEQYF.

CDR3 sequence reads: CASSVQTGVGSEAFF. In nucleotides, the CDR3 is TGTGCCAGCAGCGTCCAAACAGGGGTGGGTTCTGAAGCTTTCTTT. The rearrangement links TRBV9 to TRBJ1-1; 7 bases align to TRBD1. Germline V gives CDR1 SGDLS, CDR2 YYNGEE. The V and J ends lost 2 bases and 6 bases, in that order; junction bases with no gene match: 10. The CDR3 runs 15 residues.

A single count supports this clone. The V call is TRBV4-3, the J call TRBJ1-2, with TRBD1 matching 7 bases. Per the germline V gene, CDR1 is LGHNA and CDR2 is YSLEER. J was trimmed by 4 bases and V by 1 base; bases with no gene match: 0. This CDR3 has 13 amino acids. CDR3 coding DNA: TGCGCCAGCAGCCAAGGGACAGGCTATGGCTACACCTTC. Translating gives CASSQGTGYGYTF.

The J gene is TRBJ2-1, the V gene TRBV4-2, with a tentative D call TRBD1 (5 bases). Trimming took 0 bases from V and 10 from J, leaving 16 bases between them. From germline, CDR1 is LGHNA and CDR2 YNFKEQ. The CDR3 has 15 amino acids. In DNA form, the CDR3 reads TGTGCCAGCAGCCAAGATCGTGGGGCAGCGAGCGAGCAGTTCTTC. It codes for CASSQDRGAASEQFF.

The chain has TRBV9 and TRBJ2-7; 7 positions agree with TRBD2. Germline V lookup: CDR1 SGDLS, CDR2 YYNGEE. The CDR3 extends over 15 amino acids. Trimming cost V 1 base and J 9 bases; bases outside gene matches: 13. CDR3 DNA sequence: TGTGCCAGCAGCGTAACGGCTAGCGGCGCCCGGCCGCAGTACTTC. It is translated as CASSVTASGARPQYF.

V is TRBV11-2 and J is TRBJ2-5; D not certain. V was shortened by 3 bases and J by 5 bases, with 7 bases between the two germline ends. The CDR3 length is 12 residues. Germline V CDR1 and CDR2: SGHAT, FQNNGV. The CDR3, as DNA: TGTGCCAGCAGCTTCTTACTTGAGACCCAGTACTTC. Translating it yields CASSFLLETQYF.

This rearrangement joins TRBV7-2 to TRBJ2-6, with D uncertain. CDR3 length: 15 residues. Germline V lookup: CDR1 SGHTA, CDR2 FQGNSA. Trimming removed 0 bases at V and 2 bases at J, with 5 bases between. CDR3 DNA sequence: TGTGCCAGCAGCTTAGCACCTACTGGGGCCAACGTCCTGACTTTC. Protein sequence: CASSLAPTGANVLTF.

The sample holds a few counts of this clone. The chain recombines TRBV6-5 with TRBJ2-5; 9 positions agree with TRBD1. V shed 0 bases and J 4 bases; nucleotides not matched to a gene: 3. This CDR3 has 15 amino acids. CDR1 and CDR2 (germline): MNHEY, SVGAGI. In DNA, the CDR3 is TGTGCCAGCAGTTACTCGAGGGACAGGGCAGAGACCCAGTACTTC. Residues: CASSYSRDRAETQYF.

V usage is TRBV4-3 and J usage is TRBJ2-2; 15 nucleotides match TRBD2. There are 17 residues in the CDR3. Germline-derived CDR1 and CDR2 are LGHNA and YSLEER. V gave up 4 bases and J gave up 1 base; unmatched junction bases: 1. The CDR3 nucleotides are TGCGCCAGCAGCCTGGGACTAGCGGGAGGGAACACCGGGGAGCTGTTTTTT. Translation gives CASSLGLAGGNTGELFF.

The chain links TRBV2 to TRBJ2-3, with D maybe TRBD1 (6 bases). The CDR3 has 15 residues. Germline V gene sequence: CDR1 SNHLY, CDR2 FYNNEI. V lost 6 bases, J lost 4 bases, and 17 bases lay in between. The CDR3 region is CASSGQGIRSDTQYF. As DNA, the CDR3 is TGTGCCAGCAGCGGTCAGGGGATTCGGTCAGATACGCAGTATTTT. Together with reference TRBV2 and TRBJ2-3, the CDR3 gives the full variable domain: EPEVTQTPSHQVTQMGQEVILRCVPISNHLYFYWYRQILGQKVEFLVSFYNNEISEKSEIFDDQFSVERPDGSNFTLKIRSTKLEDSAMYFCASSGQGIRSDTQYFGPGTRLTVL.

The sample holds many counts of this clone. J is TRBJ1-1 and V is TRBV5-4, with D tentatively TRBD1 (5 bases). With 3 bases removed from V and 7 bases from J, the gap between germline ends came to 13 bases. Germline values: CDR1 SGHNT, CDR2 YYREEE (reference sequence). The CDR3 is 13 residues long. The CDR3 here is CASSSPDRNEAFF. The CDR3 DNA reads as TGTGCCAGCAGCTCACCTGACAGAAATGAAGCTTTCTTT.

V gene TRBV27 combines with J gene TRBJ1-2, with TRBD1 identical over 9 bases. CDR3 length: 14 residues. The V gene's germline CDR1 is MNHEY and CDR2 SMNVEV (reference sequence). Losses at the gene ends were 5 bases for V and 5 bases for J; bases not matched to a gene: 6. This CDR3 is CASSLTGGIYGYTF. CDR3 DNA sequence: TGTGCCAGCAGTCTGACAGGGGGGATTTATGGCTACACCTTC.

This clone was observed a handful of times. V usage is TRBV2 and J usage is TRBJ1-1, with D unresolved. Looked up from germline, CDR1 is SNHLY and CDR2 is FYNNEI. The CDR3 has 14 amino acids. V lost 6 bases, J lost 0 bases, and 11 bases lay in between. The chain's CDR3 is CASSAHGVNTEAFF. The DNA of the CDR3 is TGTGCCAGCAGCGCTCACGGAGTGAACACTGAAGCTTTCTTT.

V usage is TRBV4-3 and J usage is TRBJ1-2, with a possible D match to TRBD1 (5 bases). This CDR3 comprises 15 residues. Germline V gene data show CDR1 as LGHNA and CDR2 as YSLEER. V lost 4 bases to trimming and J lost 2 bases, with 14 bases between them. This chain's CDR3 is CASSPAQGGNYGYTF. The CDR3 DNA reads as TGCGCCAGCAGCCCAGCCCAGGGAGGAAACTATGGCTACACCTTC.

The rearrangement joins TRBV28 to TRBJ1-1; a possible D gene is TRBD1 (6 bases). Trimming removed 3 bases at V and 2 bases at J, with 13 bases between. CDR1 and CDR2 from the germline V gene are MDHEN and SYDVKM. This CDR3 spans 15 amino acids. Written as DNA, the CDR3 is TGTGCCAGCAGTTTTACGGGGGGCATTAACACTGAAGCTTTCTTT. Encoded protein: CASSFTGGINTEAFF.

V and J are TRBV7-8 and TRBJ2-4; TRBD1 agrees at 8 bases. Germline values: CDR1 SGHVS, CDR2 FQNEAQ. J lost 8 bases, V lost 5 bases, and 8 bases had no gene match. This CDR3 is 14 amino acids long. CDR3 in DNA: TGTGCCAGCAGCCAGGGGGCGGAGGGGGACATTCAGTACTTC. The encoded protein is CASSQGAEGDIQYF. Drawing the rest from reference TRBV7-8 and TRBJ2-4, the complete variable domain is GAGVSQSPRYKVAKRGQDVALRCDPISGHVSLFWYQQALGQGPEFLTYFQNEAQLDKSGLPSDRFFAERPEGSVSTLKIQRTQQEDSAVYLCASSQGAEGDIQYFGAGTRLSVL.

In this sample, this clone turned up once. The chain recombines TRBV5-1 with TRBJ2-1, with 7 positions matching TRBD2. This CDR3 has 17 residues. CDR1 and CDR2 from the germline V gene are SGHRS and YFSETQ. J gave up 8 bases and V 4 bases, and 18 bases lay outside the gene matches. The CDR3 loop is CASSLAEGAGEVDEQFF. The DNA of the CDR3 is TGCGCCAGCAGCCTGGCGGAGGGCGCGGGAGAGGTGGATGAGCAGTTCTTC.

This clone appeared a few times. J is TRBJ2-7 and V is TRBV27; 7 nucleotides line up with TRBD2. Germline trimming cut 0 bases from V and 3 bases from J; bases unmatched to any gene: 11. Germline V lookup: CDR1 MNHEY, CDR2 SMNVEV (reference sequence). The CDR3 consists of 17 residues. CDR3 sequence: CASSLSLRSGEDYEQYF. Here the CDR3 DNA reads TGTGCCAGCAGTTTATCCTTAAGGAGCGGGGAGGACTACGAGCAGTACTTC.

For the CDR3, the DNA is TGTGCCAGCAGCTTAGGGTCTAGCGGGAGTGGGGAGACCCAGTACTTC. Its protein product is CASSLGSSGSGETQYF. The chain combines TRBV11-1 with TRBJ2-5, with 10 nucleotides matching TRBD2. This CDR3 comprises 16 residues. The V and J ends lost 1 base and 5 bases, in that order; junction bases with no gene match: 7. The germline gives CDR1 SGHAT, CDR2 FQDESV (reference sequence).

The V call is TRBV21-1, the J call TRBJ2-1; the D call of TRBD1 is as the table states it, not checked on the DNA. TRBV21-1 is described as a pseudogene. CDR3 length equals 18 residues. DNA for the CDR3: TGTGCCAGCAGCAAACGGAGGGGACAGGGCGAAACCTACAATGAGCAGTTCTTC. It codes for CASSKRRGQGETYNEQFF.

The gene calls are TRBV5-5 and TRBJ2-1; 10 bases align to TRBD2. After removal of 0 bases from V and 2 bases from J, the junction contained 2 bases not matched to a gene. The CDR3 length is 16 residues. Germline V gene data show CDR1 as SGHKS and CDR2 as YYEKEE (reference sequence). The CDR3 here is CASSLGLAGAYNEQFF. The CDR3 bases are TGTGCCAGCAGCTTGGGCCTAGCGGGAGCCTACAATGAGCAGTTCTTC.

CDR3 protein: CASSAVGSSYEQYF. Written as DNA, the CDR3 is TGTGCCAGCAGCGCGGTCGGGAGCTCCTACGAGCAGTACTTC. The V and J genes are TRBV9 and TRBJ2-7; TRBD2 is a possible D gene (6 bases). The V end was cut by 3 bases, the J end by 0 bases, with 10 bases between. Germline-derived CDR1 and CDR2 are SGDLS and YYNGEE. The CDR3 loop spans 14 amino acids.